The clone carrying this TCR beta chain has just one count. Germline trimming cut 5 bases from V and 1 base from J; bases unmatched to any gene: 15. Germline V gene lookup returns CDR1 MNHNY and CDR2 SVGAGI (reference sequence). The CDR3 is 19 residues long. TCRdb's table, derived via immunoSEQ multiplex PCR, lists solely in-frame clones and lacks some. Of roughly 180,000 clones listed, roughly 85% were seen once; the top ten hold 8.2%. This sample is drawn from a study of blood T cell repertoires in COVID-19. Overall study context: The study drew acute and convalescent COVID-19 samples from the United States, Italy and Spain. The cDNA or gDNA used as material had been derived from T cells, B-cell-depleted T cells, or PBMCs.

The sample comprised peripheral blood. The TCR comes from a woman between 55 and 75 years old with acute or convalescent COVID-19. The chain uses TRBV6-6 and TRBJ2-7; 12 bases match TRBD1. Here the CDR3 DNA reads TGTGCCAGCAGTCCAAGTCCCGGGACAGGGGGCAGAAGGTCCTACGAGCAGTACTTC. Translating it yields CASSPSPGTGGRRSYEQYF.